The 15 T cell receptor beta chains presented below share a single source sample, sequenced in a study of control samples from healthy donors and cancer patients. TCRdb keeps only in-frame clones here, not all; method: immunoSEQ multiplex PCR. This table has about 120,000 clones, 88% appearing once. Sequencing used blood. These receptors originate from a woman in her seventies in good health.

The chain is built from TRBV18 and TRBJ1-2; D unclear. V was trimmed by 2 bases and J by 6 bases, leaving 10 bases between them. Germline V CDR1 and CDR2: KGHSH, LQKENI. CDR3 length: 13 residues. CDR3 loop: CASSPSGFDGYTF. The CDR3 region has the DNA TGTGCCAGCTCACCAAGCGGATTTGATGGCTACACCTTC.

The rearrangement uses TRBV9 and TRBJ1-6; D not resolved. Germline V gives CDR1 SGDLS, CDR2 YYNGEE. Trimming took 9 bases from V and 3 from J, leaving 10 bases between them. The CDR3 loop spans 13 amino acids. DNA of the CDR3: TGTGCCACCCCCGCATACTATAATTCACCCCTCCACTTT. Translation: CATPAYYNSPLHF.

V and J are TRBV29-1 and TRBJ2-3; 9 bases agree with TRBD2. J lost 6 bases, V lost 1 base, and 8 bases had no gene match. Germline-derived CDR1 and CDR2 are SQVTM and ANQGSEA. The CDR3 covers 15 residues. This CDR3 reads CSVEGLAGVRDTQYF. CDR3 DNA sequence: TGCAGCGTTGAAGGTTTAGCGGGGGTGAGGGATACGCAGTATTTT.

The chain recombines TRBV6-6 with TRBJ2-3; 13 bases match TRBD2. Trimming took 2 bases from V and 9 from J; bases not matched to a gene: 5. The CDR3 has 15 residues. The germline CDR1 and CDR2 sequences are MNHNY and SVGAGI (reference sequence). The CDR3 reads CASSYGTSGERTQYF. For the CDR3, the DNA is TGTGCCAGCAGTTACGGGACTAGCGGGGAAAGAACGCAGTATTTT.

V is TRBV25-1 and J is TRBJ1-6; 8 positions agree with TRBD1. CDR3 size: 12 residues. The V gene's germline CDR1 is MGHDK and CDR2 SYGVNS. After removal of 9 bases from V and 13 bases from J, the junction contained 8 bases not matched to a gene. CDR3 protein: CASRDPGGPLHF. CDR3 in DNA: TGTGCCAGTCGAGACCCAGGGGGCCCCCTCCACTTT.

V and J are TRBV4-2 and TRBJ1-2; no firm D call. This CDR3 has 16 residues. Looked up from germline, CDR1 is LGHNA and CDR2 is YNFKEQ. The V and J ends lost 1 base and 7 bases respectively, with 19 bases between them. The CDR3 DNA is TGTGCCAGCAGCCAAGTCTCGGTTGGAGGGTCGCGTGGCTACACCTTC. Protein product: CASSQVSVGGSRGYTF.

This chain connects TRBV19 to TRBJ2-3; D unresolved. Per germline, CDR1 LNHDA and CDR2 SQIVND (reference sequence). Trimming shortened V by 0 bases and J by 0 bases, and 10 bases separated the two germline ends. There are 16 residues in the CDR3. CDR3 sequence: CASSIDQGISTDTQYF. CDR3 coding DNA: TGTGCCAGTAGTATAGATCAAGGCATTAGCACAGATACGCAGTATTTT.

The J gene is TRBJ1-1, the V gene TRBV20-1; D is perhaps TRBD1 (5 bases). CDR1 is DFQATT, CDR2 SNEGSKA, per germline (reference sequence). Trimming removed 3 bases at V and 7 bases at J, with 12 bases between. The CDR3 extends over 12 amino acids. CDR3 in amino acids: CSASRGYGEAFF. In DNA form, the CDR3 reads TGCAGTGCTAGTAGGGGCTACGGTGAAGCTTTCTTT.

This sequence joins TRBV24-1 and TRBJ2-1, with a weak D call TRBD1 (5 bases). This CDR3 has 15 amino acids. V lost 4 bases to trimming and J lost 1 base, with 10 bases between them. Looked up from germline, CDR1 is KGHDR and CDR2 is SFDVKD. In DNA, the CDR3 is TGTGCCACCAGTGACCCGGACATTTCCTACAATGAGCAGTTCTTC. It specifies CATSDPDISYNEQFF.

This rearrangement joins TRBV7-6 to TRBJ2-7; D uncertain. Germline CDR1 SGHVS, CDR2 FNYEAQ. Trimming took off 3 bases at V and 0 bases at J, with 12 bases between the two ends. The CDR3 runs 15 residues. Here the CDR3 reads CASSFSRQHSYEQYF. The CDR3 DNA follows: TGTGCCAGCAGCTTTAGTCGGCAGCACTCCTACGAGCAGTACTTC.

This clone has only one observation. The rearrangement uses TRBV29-1 and TRBJ2-1; D might be TRBD2 (7 bases). Germline V CDR1 and CDR2: SQVTM, ANQGSEA. The CDR3 is made up of 13 amino acids. Trimming took 1 base from V and 8 from J, leaving 12 bases between them. The CDR3 loop reads CSVEGEGGHEQFF. CDR3 DNA sequence: TGCAGCGTTGAAGGGGAGGGGGGGCATGAGCAGTTCTTC.

This clone was seen a few times. The chain couples TRBV2 to TRBJ1-3; tentative D call: TRBD1 (5 bases). Trimming took off 6 bases at V and 4 bases at J, with 10 bases between the two ends. CDR3 length: 13 amino acids. From germline, CDR1 is SNHLY and CDR2 FYNNEI. Here the CDR3 DNA reads TGTGCCAGCAGGACAGCCCCCGGAAACACCATATATTTT. This sequence encodes CASRTAPGNTIYF.

The chain uses TRBV4-1 and TRBJ2-3; D is possibly TRBD2 (6 bases). The V and J ends lost 0 bases and 2 bases respectively, with 9 bases between them. Germline loops: CDR1 MGHRA, CDR2 YSYEKL. CDR3 size: 15 residues. CDR3 nucleotides: TGCGCCAGCAGCCAAGATGGGGGGAACACAGATACGCAGTATTTT. Amino acids: CASSQDGGNTDTQYF.

The CDR3 DNA follows: TGTGCCACCAGTGGGGGCGCAGGGGGGACCCAGTACTTC. Translation gives CATSGGAGGTQYF. V and J are TRBV24-1 and TRBJ2-5; TRBD1 matches at 7 bases. Germline CDR1 and CDR2: KGHDR and SFDVKD. V was clipped by 5 bases and J by 7 bases; unmatched bases: 6. The CDR3 extends over 13 amino acids.

The V and J genes are TRBV5-1 and TRBJ2-7; 9 bases are shared with TRBD1. Germline values: CDR1 SGHRS, CDR2 YFSETQ. The V gene end was trimmed by 4 bases and the J gene end by 5 bases; junction bases not matched to a gene: 10. The CDR3 loop spans 15 amino acids. For the CDR3, the DNA is TGCGCCAGCAGCCCAGGACAGGGGATTCTTAACGAGCAGTACTTC. It is translated as CASSPGQGILNEQYF.